Listed below are T cell receptor beta chains from one sample, sequenced in a study of STAT5B mutations in CD4+ large granular lymphocyte leukemia. The data were produced by immunoSEQ multiplex PCR, yet TCRdb's version contains in-frame clones alone and is incomplete. The table records 30,000 to 40,000 clones, roughly 65% of them present only once. The sample was CD4+ T cells from blood buffy coats. The receptors come from a human donor in good health. Each CDR3 is given with its conserved first and last residue. The D gene is left open where the match is weak. The size field is filled for only some rows; it gives once, few, many or a size class.

size	D	V	J	CDR3	DNA
-	-	TRBV10-3	TRBJ2-5	CAISEKRQPQETQYF	TGTGCCATCAGTGAGAAGCGCCAGCCACAAGAGACCCAGTACTTC
-	-	TRBV7-9	TRBJ2-5	CASSLFAEETQYF	TGTGCCAGCAGCTTATTCGCGGAAGAGACCCAGTACTTC
few	-	TRBV30	TRBJ1-2	CAWSSGNYGYTF	TGTGCCTGGAGTTCCGGGAACTATGGCTACACCTTC
-	TRBD1	TRBV5-1	TRBJ1-1	CASSFMGTGGSFF	TGCGCCAGCAGCTTCATGGGGACAGGGGGGTCTTTCTTT
-	TRBD1	TRBV4-2	TRBJ1-6	CASRPGTGASPLHF	TGTGCCAGCAGACCCGGGACAGGGGCTTCACCCCTCCACTTT
-	-	TRBV6-5	TRBJ2-2	CASSYVGAITGELFF	TGTGCCAGCAGTTACGTGGGGGCCATCACCGGGGAGCTGTTTTTT
once	TRBD1	TRBV30	TRBJ2-7	CAWSVGTGRREQYF	TGTGCCTGGAGTGTTGGGACAGGCCGCAGGGAGCAGTACTTC
-	-	TRBV20-1	TRBJ2-1	CSASRGAEQFF	TGCAGTGCTAGTCGGGGGGCTGAGCAGTTCTTC
-	-	TRBV5-1	TRBJ1-2	CASSRGSGFGYTF	TGCGCCAGCAGCCGGGGGTCGGGGTTCGGCTACACCTTC
-	TRBD2	TRBV7-9	TRBJ2-1	CASSLSGGNNEQFF	TGTGCCAGCAGCTTAAGCGGGGGGAACAATGAGCAGTTCTTC
-	-	TRBV5-5	TRBJ1-3	CASSRQTSSSGNTIYF	TGTGCCAGCAGCAGACAGACGTCGTCCTCTGGAAACACCATATATTTT
-	-	TRBV7-2	TRBJ2-5	CASSPGRTQYF	TGTGCCAGCAGCCCAGGAAGGACCCAGTACTTC
-	TRBD1	TRBV30	TRBJ2-4	CALRDRGARGAKNIQYF	TGTGCCCTCCGGGACAGGGGGGCTCGGGGTGCCAAAAACATTCAGTACTTC
-	-	TRBV2	TRBJ1-1	CASSGTYRVEAFF	TGTGCCAGCAGTGGGACTTATCGAGTAGAAGCTTTCTTT
-	TRBD1	TRBV5-6	TRBJ2-1	CASSLVLGTGGNNEQFF	TGTGCCAGCAGCTTGGTCCTCGGGACAGGGGGTAACAATGAGCAGTTCTTC
-	-	TRBV9	TRBJ1-3	CASSVEGAFSGNTIYF	TGTGCCAGCAGCGTAGAAGGAGCGTTCTCTGGAAACACCATATATTTT
-	-	TRBV6-5	TRBJ1-4	CASRQGSTNEKLFF	TGTGCCAGCAGACAGGGATCAACTAATGAAAAACTGTTTTTT
-	TRBD2	TRBV5-6	TRBJ2-2	CASSLRLAGTREELFF	TGTGCCAGCAGCTTGAGGCTAGCGGGGACACGGGAGGAGCTGTTTTTT
-	TRBD2	TRBV7-9	TRBJ2-1	CASSSETSNSYNEQFF	TGTGCCAGCAGCTCGGAGACTAGCAATTCCTACAATGAGCAGTTCTTC
-	TRBD1	TRBV29-1	TRBJ2-6	CSVEGATGGLPGANVLTF	TGCAGCGTTGAAGGGGCGACAGGGGGTCTTCCTGGGGCCAACGTCCTGACTTTC
-	TRBD1	TRBV9	TRBJ1-1	CASSTGTGADTEAFF	TGTGCCAGCAGCACCGGGACAGGGGCGGACACTGAAGCTTTCTTT
-	-	TRBV7-8	TRBJ2-3	CASTFPGFGTDTQYF	TGTGCCAGCACCTTCCCGGGATTCGGCACAGATACGCAGTATTTT
-	-	TRBV28	TRBJ1-2	CASNRSNYGYTF	TGTGCCAGCAACAGGTCGAACTATGGCTACACCTTC